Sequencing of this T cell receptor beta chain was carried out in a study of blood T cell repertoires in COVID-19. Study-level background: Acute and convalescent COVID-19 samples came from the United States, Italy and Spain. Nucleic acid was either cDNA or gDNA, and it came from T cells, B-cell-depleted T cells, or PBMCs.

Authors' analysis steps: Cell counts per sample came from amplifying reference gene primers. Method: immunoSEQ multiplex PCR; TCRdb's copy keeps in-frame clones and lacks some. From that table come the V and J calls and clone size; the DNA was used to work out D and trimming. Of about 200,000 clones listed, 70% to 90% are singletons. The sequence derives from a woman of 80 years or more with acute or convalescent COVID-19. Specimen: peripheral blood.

The CDR3 coding sequence is TGTGCCAGCAGCTACACAGGGGGCCGAGGTTGGAACACTGAAGCTTTCTTT. It is translated as CASSYTGGRGWNTEAFF. The chain employs TRBV7-3 and TRBJ1-1, with 9 bases lining up with TRBD1. In germline, CDR1 is SGHTA, CDR2 FQGTGA. The V and J ends lost 4 bases and 1 base, in that order; junction bases with no gene match: 10. CDR3 length: 17 amino acids.